Below, one TCR beta chain is given with its context. The data belong to a study of cytomegalovirus exposure and HLA in healthy donors. J lost 7 bases, V lost 2 bases, and 7 bases had no gene match. Germline CDR1 is SGHTA and CDR2 is FQGNSA. The CDR3 is 16 residues long. The PCR employed 60 Vbeta primers together with 13 Jbeta primers. TCRdb's table, derived via immunoSEQ multiplex PCR, lists solely in-frame clones and lacks some. Its table records about 200,000 clones. This receptor was identified in a girl aged 2 to 9 in good health and CMV-seropositive. Sequencing used PBMCs. The V gene is TRBV7-2, the J gene TRBJ1-5; 11 nucleotides agree with TRBD1. The CDR3 region has the DNA TGTGCCAGCAGCTTAAGAGGTGGGACAGGGGGGCAGCCCCAGCATTTT. As protein: CASSLRGGTGGQPQHF.